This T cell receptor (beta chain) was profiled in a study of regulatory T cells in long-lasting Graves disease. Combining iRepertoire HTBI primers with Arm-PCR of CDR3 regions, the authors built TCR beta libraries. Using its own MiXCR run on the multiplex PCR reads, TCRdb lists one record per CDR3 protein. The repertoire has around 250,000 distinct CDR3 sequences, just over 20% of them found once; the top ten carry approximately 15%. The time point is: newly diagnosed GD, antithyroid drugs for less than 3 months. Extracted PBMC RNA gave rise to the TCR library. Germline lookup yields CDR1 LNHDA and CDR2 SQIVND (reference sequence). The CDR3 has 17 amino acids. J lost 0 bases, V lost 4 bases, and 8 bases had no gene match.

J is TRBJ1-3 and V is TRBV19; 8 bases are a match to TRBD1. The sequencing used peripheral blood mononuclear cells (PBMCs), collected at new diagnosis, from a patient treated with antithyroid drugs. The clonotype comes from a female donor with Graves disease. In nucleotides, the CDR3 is TGTGCCAGTAGTAACCAGGACAGGGTACTCTCTGGAAACACCATATATTTT. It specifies CASSNQDRVLSGNTIYF.